The rows below give T cell receptor beta chains drawn from one sample of a study of blood T cell repertoires in COVID-19. Only in-frame clones appear in the TCRdb table, and some are missing; sequencing was by immunoSEQ multiplex PCR. The sample gives more than 85,000 clones, 85% of which show up once; about 3.8% is in the top ten. Specimen: peripheral blood. The receptors here all came from a man aged 50 to 59 with acute or convalescent COVID-19. The CDR3 runs from the conserved cysteine through the conserved F or W. Each record gives: CDR3 DNA, CDR3 protein, J gene, D gene, clone size, V gene. The D gene is left open where the match is weak. Clone size is shown for a subset of rows, as once, few, many or a class of expanded clone.

TGTGCCAGCAGTTTATCGAGCCAGGGCCCCTACGAGCAGTACTTC	CASSLSSQGPYEQYF	TRBJ2-7	NA	NA	TRBV27
TGTGCCAGCAGCCAAGAAGGCGGGGGCCTCCAAGAGACCCAGTACTTC	CASSQEGGGLQETQYF	TRBJ2-5	NA	NA	TRBV3-1/TRBV3-2
TGTGCCAGCAGCCCCGGGGGTCATTACGAGCAGTACTTC	CASSPGGHYEQYF	TRBJ2-7	NA	NA	TRBV6-6
TGTGCCTGGAGTGTACAGACGCACAGCAAACTGTTTTTT	CAWSVQTHSKLFF	TRBJ1-4	NA	NA	TRBV30
TGTGCCAGCACTCTAGGGGGACAGTATTCTGAAAAACTGTTTTTT	CASTLGGQYSEKLFF	TRBJ1-4	TRBD1	NA	TRBV6-5
TGCGCCAGCAGCTCGGGACAGAGACCCTACGAGCAGTACTTC	CASSSGQRPYEQYF	TRBJ2-7	TRBD1	NA	TRBV10-1
TGTGCCAGCAGCCCCGGACTCGTTGGGTATGGCTACACCTTC	CASSPGLVGYGYTF	TRBJ1-2	NA	NA	TRBV7-3
TGTGCCACAAGTTTTGGGGAGAAAGAGACCCAGTACTTC	CATSFGEKETQYF	TRBJ2-5	NA	NA	TRBV19
TGTGCCAGCAGAAGGGGGGGCCTTCTATATGGCTACACCTTC	CASRRGGLLYGYTF	TRBJ1-2	NA	once	TRBV6-5
TGTGCCACCCAATCGGACAGATCGGCTGAAAAACTGTTTTTT	CATQSDRSAEKLFF	TRBJ1-4	NA	NA	TRBV18
TGTGCCAGCAGTTTCAGGCAGCACTACGAGCAGTACTTC	CASSFRQHYEQYF	TRBJ2-7	NA	NA	TRBV28
TGTGCCAGCAGCGCGGGGGGCGGGGCATGGGAGACCCAGTACTTC	CASSAGGGAWETQYF	TRBJ2-5	NA	once	TRBV9
TGCGCCAGCAGCTCGACCGGACAGGGTACGCCCCTCCACTTT	CASSSTGQGTPLHF	TRBJ1-6	TRBD1	NA	TRBV5-1
TGTGCCAGCAGTTACTCGTTTAGAAACACCGGGGAGCTGTTTTTT	CASSYSFRNTGELFF	TRBJ2-2	NA	NA	TRBV6-5
TGTGCCAGCAGAGAGGTGGGACTAGCGGGCCCTTCTCAGTTCTTC	CASREVGLAGPSQFF	TRBJ2-1	TRBD2	NA	TRBV7-9
TGTGCCATCACTCCCGACACGATGAACACTGAAGCTTTCTTT	CAITPDTMNTEAFF	TRBJ1-1	NA	once	TRBV10-3
TGTGCCAGTAGAAAGACAGGGTCTACCTACGAGCAGTACTTC	CASRKTGSTYEQYF	TRBJ2-7	TRBD1	NA	TRBV19
TGTGCCAGTAGTATCAAGGGGGCGCGGCTCATTAGCTCCTACAATGAGCAGTTCTTC	CASSIKGARLISSYNEQFF	TRBJ2-1	TRBD1	NA	TRBV19
TGTGCCAGCTCACCACGGGGAGTAAGCTACGAGCAGTACTTC	CASSPRGVSYEQYF	TRBJ2-7	NA	NA	TRBV18
TGCGCCAGCAGCTTAGGACAGGGAAGACAACAGTACTTC	CASSLGQGRQQYF	TRBJ2-5	TRBD1	NA	TRBV5-1
TGTGCCAGCAGCCAAGCAAGTCGTTTGAGCTCCTACGAGCAGTACTTC	CASSQASRLSSYEQYF	TRBJ2-7	NA	NA	TRBV3-1/TRBV3-2
TGCGCCAGCAGAGGGACCAAGCGGGAGGTTACCGGGGAGCTGTTTTTT	CASRGTKREVTGELFF	TRBJ2-2	TRBD2	NA	TRBV5-1
TGCGCCAGCAGCCAAGAGGCGGACAGGGGGGAGCGGCCCCAGCATTTT	CASSQEADRGERPQHF	TRBJ1-5	TRBD1	NA	TRBV4-1
TGTGCCATAAGCCCGGGACAGGGTATGTACAATGAGCAGTTCTTC	CAISPGQGMYNEQFF	TRBJ2-1	TRBD1	NA	TRBV10-3
TGTGCCAGCAGCCGGACTAGCGGGGGCACAGATACGCAGTATTTT	CASSRTSGGTDTQYF	TRBJ2-3	TRBD2	NA	TRBV7-9
TGTGCCACCAGTGATTCTGCAGGGGGCACTGAAGCTTTCTTT	CATSDSAGGTEAFF	TRBJ1-1	TRBD1	NA	TRBV24-1
TGTGCCAGCAGCTTATTGGAGGGAGAAGCTTTCTTT	CASSLLEGEAFF	TRBJ1-1	NA	NA	TRBV7-9